This is a list of T cell receptor beta chains from one sample in a study of CD8+ T cells in alopecia areata. Libraries were prepared by immunoSEQ multiplex PCR; TCRdb keeps only in-frame clonotypes and omits some of them. The repertoire has nearly 95,000 clones, about 70% of them found once; the top ten carry roughly 17%. The source was CD8+ T cells sorted from blood, collected around week 44, from a patient treated with tofacitinib. These receptors all stem from a human donor with alopecia areata. Both conserved end residues are part of each CDR3. The D gene is left open where the match is weak. Some rows have no size entry. The others give once, few or many, or a class for an expanded clone.

clone size	V gene	J gene	D gene	CDR3 DNA	CDR3 protein
-	TRBV5-1	TRBJ2-2	-	TGCGCCAGCAGCTTGGCCGGGGAGCTGTTTTTT	CASSLAGELFF
-	TRBV19	TRBJ1-1	-	TGTGCCAGCCTTCCGGGGAAGAACACTGAAGCTTTCTTT	CASLPGKNTEAFF
-	TRBV19	TRBJ2-2	TRBD1	TGTGCCAGTAGTATTGGCAGGGGGTGGTCTAACACCGGGGAGCTGTTTTTT	CASSIGRGWSNTGELFF
-	TRBV5-1	TRBJ2-4	-	TGCGCCAGCAGCTTGGGGACAACGCTAGCCAAAAACATTCAGTACTTC	CASSLGTTLAKNIQYF
-	TRBV18	TRBJ1-1	-	TGTGCCAGCTGGGGGGAGAACACTGAAGCTTTCTTT	CASWGENTEAFF
-	TRBV10-3	TRBJ1-5	-	TGTGCCATCAGTGATCTGGGGGGAGAGCCCCAGCATTTT	CAISDLGGEPQHF
few	TRBV5-6	TRBJ2-3	-	TGTGCCAGCAGCTATACAGGGACTTCTAGCACAGATACGCAGTATTTT	CASSYTGTSSTDTQYF
-	TRBV30	TRBJ1-1	-	TGTGCCTGGTCCGGCGGGTCTGAAGCTTTCTTT	CAWSGGSEAFF
-	TRBV15	TRBJ1-6	-	TGTGCCACCAGCAGAGACAGGGGTTCGGGGCCACCCCTCCACTTT	CATSRDRGSGPPLHF
-	TRBV5-6	TRBJ2-7	-	TGTGCCAGCAGCTTGGCCGCGTGGGGGGACTCCTACGAGCAGTACTTC	CASSLAAWGDSYEQYF
few	TRBV29-1	TRBJ1-1	TRBD1	TGCAGCGTTCCAATGGAGTCCGGGACAGGACTTAAACTTCACACTGAAGCTTTCTTT	CSVPMESGTGLKLHTEAFF
-	TRBV5-4	TRBJ2-1	-	TGTGCCAGCAGCTCACAAAGTAGGAGCTCCTACAATGAGCAGTTCTTC	CASSSQSRSSYNEQFF
-	TRBV11-3	TRBJ2-5	-	TGTGCCAGCAGCGGCCCTGAGGTCGAGGAGACCCAGTACTTC	CASSGPEVEETQYF
-	TRBV4-3	TRBJ2-7	-	TGCGCCAGCAGCCAAGACCTGGGAAACTCCTACGAGCAGTACTTC	CASSQDLGNSYEQYF
-	TRBV2	TRBJ2-5	TRBD2	TGTGCCAGCAGTGCTTGGACTAGCGGGGGGAAGACCCAGTACTTC	CASSAWTSGGKTQYF
-	TRBV27	TRBJ2-3	-	TGTGCCAGCAGCCTACAGGGTTACGCAGATACGCAGTATTTT	CASSLQGYADTQYF
-	TRBV29-1	TRBJ1-5	-	TGCAGCGTTTCCGGGACCGAAACAAATCAGCCCCAGCATTTT	CSVSGTETNQPQHF
once	TRBV19	TRBJ2-5	TRBD1	TGTGCCAGTAGTCCCACAGGGGGCCAAGAGACCCAGTACTTC	CASSPTGGQETQYF
-	TRBV5-6	TRBJ2-7	TRBD2	TGTGCCAGCAAGAGCGGGGGTACATACGAGCAGTACTTC	CASKSGGTYEQYF
few	TRBV7-2	TRBJ1-1	-	TGTGCCAGCAGAGAAGGGGGGTGGAACACTGAAGCTTTCTTT	CASREGGWNTEAFF
-	TRBV2	TRBJ2-7	TRBD1	TGTGCCAGCAGTGCGCTACAGGGGATAGAGCAGTACTTC	CASSALQGIEQYF
-	TRBV7-2	TRBJ2-1	TRBD2	TGTGCCAGCAGCAACCGACTAGCGGGGGGGCCCTATGAGCAGTTCTTC	CASSNRLAGGPYEQFF
-	TRBV7-9	TRBJ1-1	-	TGTGCCAGCACCTTAGCAGGGGAGAACACTGAAGCTTTCTTT	CASTLAGENTEAFF
-	TRBV5-1	TRBJ2-7	-	TGCGCCAGCAGCTTGGGGGGACTTAGCAACGAGCAGTACTTC	CASSLGGLSNEQYF
-	TRBV6-5	TRBJ2-5	-	TGTGCCAGCAGTTACAGGGAGGACGAGACCCAGTACTTC	CASSYREDETQYF
-	TRBV20-1	TRBJ2-1	-	TGCAGTGCTAGACCCCGGGGTGAGCAGTTCTTC	CSARPRGEQFF
once	TRBV6-6	TRBJ2-7	TRBD1	TGTGCCAGCAGTTACGGGACAGGTCCCTACGAGCAGTACTTC	CASSYGTGPYEQYF